Listed here are 9 T cell receptor beta chains from one sample, sequenced in a study of OX40 agonist ivuxolimab in advanced cancers. Assay used: immunoSEQ multiplex PCR; TCRdb lists only in-frame clones, some missing. The sample consists of roughly 92,000 clones, under 85% of them appearing once. Material: CD4+ or CD8+ T cells sorted from blood, obtained in a trial of the OX40 agonist ivuxolimab. The receptors were gathered from an adult with an advanced solid tumor such as melanoma, head and neck, liver or kidney cancer.

The chain is built from TRBV11-3 and TRBJ2-1, with 9 bases aligning to TRBD1. V dropped 0 bases and J dropped 4; count of bases not matched to a gene: 4. Germline assignment: CDR1 SGHNT and CDR2 YENEEA. The CDR3 has 16 residues. The CDR3 region is CASSLEGTGSYNEQFF. The DNA of the CDR3 is TGTGCCAGCAGCTTAGAAGGGACAGGGTCTTACAATGAGCAGTTCTTC.

The CDR3 DNA is TGTGCCAGCAGCCTACCGACCCTGGAGAACACTGAAGCTTTCTTT. It specifies CASSLPTLENTEAFF. J is TRBJ1-1 and V is TRBV6-6; D gene uncertain. The CDR3 is 15 residues long. Looked up from germline, CDR1 is MNHNY and CDR2 is SVGAGI (reference sequence). V gave up 6 bases and J gave up 1 base, with 15 bases separating them.

The chain combines TRBV6-1 with TRBJ2-7, with D tentatively TRBD1 (6 bases). CDR1 and CDR2 from the germline V gene are MNHNS and SASEGT. V lost 4 bases and J lost 2, with 15 bases in between. This CDR3 has 15 amino acids. CDR3 in amino acids: CASSVTGTQPYEQYF. The CDR3 DNA follows: TGTGCCAGCAGTGTAACAGGGACCCAACCCTACGAGCAGTACTTC.

This clone came up a few times. V gene TRBV28 combines with J gene TRBJ2-7; 9 positions agree with TRBD2. The length of the CDR3 is 13 residues. With 3 bases clipped from V and 5 bases from J, the junction kept 2 bases outside the gene matches. CDR1 and CDR2 from the germline V gene are MDHEN and SYDVKM. CDR3 sequence reads: CASSFGGRDEQYF. CDR3 nucleotides: TGTGCCAGCAGTTTCGGCGGGAGGGACGAGCAGTACTTC. Combining the CDR3 with reference TRBV28 and TRBJ2-7 gives the whole variable domain DVKVTQSSRYLVKRTGEKVFLECVQDMDHENMFWYRQDPGLGLRLIYFSYDVKMKEKGDIPEGYSVSREKKERFSLILESASTNQTSMYLCASSFGGRDEQYFGPGTRLTVT.

V gene TRBV30 combines with J gene TRBJ1-6, with a tentative D call TRBD1 (5 bases). V dropped 3 bases and J dropped 13 bases, with 19 bases sitting between them. CDR1 GTSNPN and CDR2 SVGIG come from the germline V gene (reference sequence). This CDR3 spans 14 amino acids. The CDR3 is CAWSAGTVLGPLHF. For the CDR3, the DNA is TGTGCCTGGAGCGCCGGGACGGTACTGGGGCCCCTCCACTTT.

The chain combines TRBV7-2 with TRBJ2-5; D remains ambiguous. The J call may be in error: the DNA end matches TRBJ2-7 better. CDR1 and CDR2 (germline): SGHTA, FQGNSA. CDR3 length equals 13 residues. Here the CDR3 DNA reads TGTGCCAGCAGCCCCTATCGCTCCTACGAGCAGTACTTC. Amino acid sequence: CASSPYRSYEQYF.

The chain employs TRBV5-1 and TRBJ1-1; D is possibly TRBD1 (6 bases). This CDR3 has 17 amino acids. Germline CDR1 is SGHRS and CDR2 is YFSETQ. The V and J ends lost 1 base and 0 bases respectively, with 16 bases between them. The chain's CDR3 is CASSLWGRGMMNTEAFF. In DNA, the CDR3 is TGCGCCAGCAGCTTGTGGGGGCGAGGGATGATGAACACTGAAGCTTTCTTT.

This sequence joins TRBV19 and TRBJ1-1; a weak D match, TRBD1 (6 bases). With 5 bases removed from V and 6 bases from J, the gap between germline ends came to 13 bases. Per germline, CDR1 LNHDA and CDR2 SQIVND (reference sequence). The CDR3 consists of 13 residues. In DNA, the CDR3 is TGTGCCAGTAGTCCCTGGACAGTTGCTGAAGCTTTCTTT. Translating gives CASSPWTVAEAFF.

The V and J genes are TRBV5-5 and TRBJ2-3; D is possibly TRBD2 (5 bases). Germline CDR1 SGHKS, CDR2 YYEKEE (reference sequence). V was cut by 0 bases and J by 4 bases, with 12 bases left in between. The CDR3 runs to 15 residues. The CDR3 DNA sequence: TGTGCCAGCAGCTTGGGTCCCCGAGGGTCAGATACGCAGTATTTT. Its translation is CASSLGPRGSDTQYF. Looking up the rest from reference TRBV5-5 and TRBJ2-3 gives the full variable domain: DAGVTQSPTHLIKTRGQQVTLRCSPISGHKSVSWYQQVLGQGPQFIFQYYEKEERGRGNFPDRFSARQFPNYSSELNVNALLLGDSALYLCASSLGPRGSDTQYFGPGTRLTVL.